These 31 T cell receptor beta chains originate from one sample sequenced in a study of T cell responses to AZD1222 COVID-19 vaccine. Profiled with immunoSEQ multiplex PCR; TCRdb holds only in-frame clones, not every one. The sample shows over 120,000 clones, roughly 87% of them seen only once. This material consisted of peripheral blood, taken 28 days after the second dose of the MenACWY control vaccine. All receptors derive from an adult who received the MenACWY meningococcal vaccine as a control.

This clone was counted a single time. The V gene is TRBV29-1, the J gene TRBJ1-3; possibly TRBD1 for D (5 bases). Germline V gene data show CDR1 as SQVTM and CDR2 as ANQGSEA. V was clipped by 0 bases and J by 0 bases, with 6 bases between them. The CDR3 contains 14 residues. The CDR3 spells CSVEDGHSGNTIYF. In nucleotides, the CDR3 is TGCAGCGTTGAAGATGGACACTCTGGAAACACCATATATTTT.

The rearrangement joins TRBV7-8 to TRBJ2-1; D is unclear. This CDR3 spans 16 amino acids. Trimming left V 0 bases short and J 2 bases short, with 11 bases between. Germline CDR1 SGHVS, CDR2 FQNEAQ. This chain's CDR3 is CASSLAAQAPYNEQFF. The CDR3 DNA is TGTGCCAGCAGCTTAGCGGCCCAGGCCCCCTACAATGAGCAGTTCTTC.

The chain couples TRBV4-3 to TRBJ2-2; no clear D. V gave up 0 bases and J gave up 0 bases, with 14 bases separating them. CDR1 and CDR2 from the germline V gene are LGHNA and YSLEER. The CDR3 is made up of 18 amino acids. CDR3 DNA: TGCGCCAGCAGCCAAGAGATAGTGGGATCCGCGAACACCGGGGAGCTGTTTTTT. This sequence encodes CASSQEIVGSANTGELFF.

This clone was found a few times. This chain uses TRBV4-1 with TRBJ1-2; D remains unclear. The CDR3 contains 16 residues. V was clipped by 0 bases and J by 3 bases, with 14 bases between them. The V gene's germline CDR1 is MGHRA and CDR2 YSYEKL. CDR3 residues: CASSQDRVYLDYGYTF. In nucleotides, the CDR3 is TGCGCCAGCAGCCAAGATCGGGTCTATCTTGACTATGGCTACACCTTC.

The chain couples TRBV9 to TRBJ1-3; 7 bases agree with TRBD1. The CDR3 length is 16 residues. Germline assignment: CDR1 SGDLS and CDR2 YYNGEE. V was pared by 4 bases and J by 0 bases, with 7 bases of the junction left unmatched. This CDR3 reads CASSPTDRASGNTIYF. In nucleotides, the CDR3 is TGTGCCAGCAGCCCTACAGACAGGGCCTCTGGAAACACCATATATTTT.

This chain uses TRBV3-1 (or the pseudogene TRBV3-2) with TRBJ1-3; D uncertain. The CDR3 is 15 residues long. Germline lookup yields CDR1 LGHDT and CDR2 YNNKEL (reference sequence). Deletions cut 4 bases from V and 4 bases from J, with 14 bases between. The DNA for the CDR3 is TGTGCCAGCAGCCTTAGGACGGTGGGGGGAAACACCATATATTTT. Its protein product is CASSLRTVGGNTIYF.

The V and J genes are TRBV11-3 and TRBJ1-3; D is uncertain. CDR1 and CDR2 (germline): SGHNT, YENEEA. Trimming removed 3 bases from V and 0 bases from J, with 9 bases in between. The length of the CDR3 is 15 residues. This CDR3 is CASSFSAPSGNTIYF. The DNA of the CDR3 is TGTGCCAGCAGCTTCTCCGCGCCCTCTGGAAACACCATATATTTT.

The J gene is TRBJ2-1, the V gene TRBV7-2; D remains ambiguous. V lost 3 bases and J lost 7, with 19 bases in between. This CDR3 comprises 16 residues. Looked up from germline, CDR1 is SGHTA and CDR2 is FQGNSA. Here the CDR3 reads CASSFNRPAMDNEQFF. DNA for the CDR3: TGTGCCAGCAGCTTTAACCGCCCAGCCATGGATAATGAGCAGTTCTTC.

This chain uses TRBV28 with TRBJ2-1; 8 bases map to TRBD1. Trimming removed 4 bases from V and 8 bases from J; junction bases left unmatched: 7. Germline CDR1 MDHEN, CDR2 SYDVKM. This CDR3 contains 14 residues. CDR3: CASSSRTGSHEQFF. The CDR3 region has the DNA TGTGCCAGCAGTTCCAGGACAGGGTCCCATGAGCAGTTCTTC. Filled out from reference TRBV28 and TRBJ2-1, the complete variable domain reads DVKVTQSSRYLVKRTGEKVFLECVQDMDHENMFWYRQDPGLGLRLIYFSYDVKMKEKGDIPEGYSVSREKKERFSLILESASTNQTSMYLCASSSRTGSHEQFFGPGTRLTVL.

This chain links TRBV19 with TRBJ2-7; 11 bases agree with TRBD2. The V gene's germline CDR1 is LNHDA and CDR2 SQIVND (reference sequence). V lost 5 bases, J lost 3 bases, and 6 bases stayed unmatched. The CDR3 is made up of 15 amino acids. In DNA, the CDR3 is TGTGCCAGTAGTGTGGGGACTAGCGGCCACTACGAGCAGTACTTC. Translation gives CASSVGTSGHYEQYF.

The chain is built from TRBV11-2 and TRBJ2-7; 7 positions match TRBD1. Germline trimming cut 6 bases from V and 0 bases from J; bases unmatched to any gene: 5. CDR3 length equals 14 residues. CDR1 is SGHAT and CDR2 is FQNNGV in the germline V gene. CDR3 residues: CASSPGQHSYEQYF. Written as DNA, the CDR3 is TGTGCCAGCAGTCCGGGACAGCACTCCTACGAGCAGTACTTC.

This clone appeared a few times. CDR3 residues: CASSPGTGEYF. The CDR3 DNA reads as TGTGCCAGCAGCCCCGGGACAGGGGAGTACTTC. This chain connects TRBV7-2 to TRBJ2-7, with 10 bases that match TRBD1. The germline V gene has CDR1 SGHTA and CDR2 FQGNSA. V shed 5 bases and J 11 bases; nucleotides not matched to a gene: 3. The CDR3 totals 11 residues.

J is TRBJ2-1 and V is TRBV14; the D call may be TRBD1 or TRBD2 (5 bases each). The CDR3 is made up of 16 amino acids. Per germline, CDR1 SGHDN and CDR2 FVKESK. The V end was cut by 3 bases, the J end by 7 bases, with 19 bases between. The CDR3 loop reads CASSQPGTGTGNEQFF. The CDR3 DNA reads as TGTGCCAGCAGCCAGCCCGGGACCGGGACGGGGAATGAGCAGTTCTTC.

The chain is built from TRBV7-2 and TRBJ2-1; D unclear. V shed 3 bases and J shed 5 bases, with 11 bases lying between them. Germline CDR1 and CDR2: SGHTA and FQGNSA. The CDR3 loop spans 14 amino acids. The CDR3 bases are TGTGCCAGCAGCTTCCAACGACTCCACAATGAGCAGTTCTTC. It is translated as CASSFQRLHNEQFF.

The chain recombines TRBV19 with TRBJ2-7; D gene unclear. The germline gives CDR1 LNHDA, CDR2 SQIVND (reference sequence). V was cut by 5 bases and J by 3 bases, with 14 bases left in between. The CDR3 consists of 14 residues. CDR3 nucleotide sequence: TGTGCCAGTAGTCTCGGCGGATTAATCTACGAGCAGTACTTC. Its translation is CASSLGGLIYEQYF. The complete variable domain, with remaining parts taken from reference TRBV19 and TRBJ2-7, reads DGGITQSPKYLFRKEGQNVTLSCEQNLNHDAMYWYRQDPGQGLRLIYYSQIVNDFQKGDIAEGYSVSREKKESFPLTVTSAQKNPTAFYLCASSLGGLIYEQYFGPGTRLTVT.

This rearrangement joins TRBV6-1 to TRBJ1-5; D is unclear. CDR1 MNHNS and CDR2 SASEGT come from the germline V gene. This CDR3 is 14 amino acids long. V was pared by 3 bases and J by 3 bases, with 9 bases between. CDR3 amino acids: CASSDLRANQPQHF. CDR3 DNA: TGTGCCAGCAGTGATTTGCGAGCCAATCAGCCCCAGCATTTT.

The chain is built from TRBV18 and TRBJ1-6; D may be TRBD1 (5 bases). V lost 5 bases, J lost 10 bases, and 15 bases lay in between. This CDR3 has 14 residues. Germline V lookup: CDR1 KGHSH, CDR2 LQKENI. CDR3 protein: CASSSVARESPLHF. The CDR3 DNA is TGTGCCAGCTCATCGGTGGCCAGGGAATCACCCCTCCACTTT. Using reference TRBV18 and TRBJ1-6 for the parts outside the CDR3, the full variable domain is NAGVMQNPRHLVRRRGQEARLRCSPMKGHSHVYWYRQLPEEGLKFMVYLQKENIIDESGMPKERFSAEFPKEGPSILRIQQVVRGDSAAYFCASSSVARESPLHFGNGTRLTVT.

The DNA of the CDR3 is TGCAGCGTTGTTGAGACAGGGGCCTCCTACGAGCAGTACTTC. This sequence encodes CSVVETGASYEQYF. This rearrangement joins TRBV29-1 to TRBJ2-7, with 8 bases fitting TRBD1. Germline CDR1 reads SQVTM; CDR2 reads ANQGSEA. The V and J ends lost 4 bases and 0 bases, in that order; junction bases with no gene match: 5. CDR3 length: 14 amino acids.

This rearrangement joins TRBV6-5 to TRBJ1-6; D is undetermined. V was pared by 2 bases and J by 8 bases, with 4 bases between. The germline V gene has CDR1 MNHEY and CDR2 SVGAGI. The CDR3 extends over 12 amino acids. In DNA, the CDR3 is TGTGCCAGCAGTTACGGGGATTCACCCCTCCACTTT. Its translation: CASSYGDSPLHF.

DNA for the CDR3: TGTGCCAGCAGCTCTTCATTTGAAGCTTTCTTT. Its protein product is CASSSSFEAFF. The chain carries TRBV13 and TRBJ1-1, with D hard to call. CDR3 size: 11 residues. The V end lost 4 bases, the J end lost 7 bases, and 7 bases lay between the germline ends. Per germline, CDR1 PRHDT and CDR2 FYEKMQ (reference sequence).

The chain links TRBV5-1 to TRBJ1-1; D gene ambiguous. Trimming stripped 3 bases from V and 4 bases from J, with 10 bases between. Germline CDR1 SGHRS, CDR2 YFSETQ. This CDR3 contains 13 residues. The CDR3, as DNA: TGCGCCAGCAGCTCTAACCCCGGCACTGAAGCTTTCTTT. This codes for CASSSNPGTEAFF. The variable domain in full, completed from reference TRBV5-1 and TRBJ1-1, reads KAGVTQTPRYLIKTRGQQVTLSCSPISGHRSVSWYQQTPGQGLQFLFEYFSETQRNKGNFPGRFSGRQFSNSRSEMNVSTLELGDSALYLCASSSNPGTEAFFGQGTRLTVV.

The V gene is TRBV11-3, the J gene TRBJ2-3; D is perhaps TRBD1 (6 bases). Trimming removed 3 bases from V and 2 bases from J, with 15 bases in between. CDR1 is SGHNT, CDR2 YENEEA, per germline. The CDR3 totals 16 residues. The CDR3 sequence is CASSLRQAFVTDTQYF. The DNA of the CDR3 is TGTGCCAGCAGCTTGAGACAGGCTTTTGTCACAGATACGCAGTATTTT.

V usage is TRBV6-6 and J usage is TRBJ2-7; D uncertain. Trimming shortened V by 1 base and J by 3 bases, and 7 bases separated the two germline ends. The CDR3 spans 13 residues. Germline V gene lookup returns CDR1 MNHNY and CDR2 SVGAGI (reference sequence). The CDR3 DNA reads as TGTGCCAGCAGTTACTATGAAGACTACGAGCAGTACTTC. It codes for CASSYYEDYEQYF.

CDR3 sequence: CASSIQGYEQFF. The CDR3 DNA reads as TGTGCCAGTAGTATTCAGGGGTATGAGCAGTTCTTC. The chain has TRBV19 and TRBJ2-1, with D perhaps matching TRBD1 (6 bases). The germline V gene encodes CDR1 LNHDA and CDR2 SQIVND (reference sequence). Trimming left V 3 bases short and J 8 bases short, with 8 bases between. This CDR3 is 12 amino acids long.

The chain joins TRBV28 to TRBJ1-2, with unresolved D. Per germline, CDR1 MDHEN and CDR2 SYDVKM. This CDR3 is built from 14 residues. The ends were cut back, 3 bases at V and 1 base at J, with 9 bases in the middle. The CDR3 loop is CASSLQDLNYGYTF. The CDR3 nucleotides are TGTGCCAGCAGTTTGCAGGACCTTAACTATGGCTACACCTTC.

This clone appeared a single time. This chain links TRBV20-1 with TRBJ2-3, with 12 bases lining up with TRBD2. This CDR3 comprises 15 residues. CDR1 is DFQATT, CDR2 SNEGSKA, per germline (reference sequence). With 3 bases clipped from V and 3 bases from J, the junction kept 4 bases outside the gene matches. CDR3 nucleotide sequence: TGCAGTGCTAGTTCCGGACTAGCGGGGACAGATACGCAGTATTTT. Translated, it gives CSASSGLAGTDTQYF.

This clone is a singleton in its sample. The chain employs TRBV18 and TRBJ2-7; TRBD1 matches at 8 bases. This CDR3 comprises 12 residues. Trimming cost V 6 bases and J 5 bases; bases outside gene matches: 3. The germline V gene encodes CDR1 KGHSH and CDR2 LQKENI. The CDR3 spells CASSPGGHEQYF. CDR3 DNA: TGTGCCAGCTCCCCAGGGGGCCACGAGCAGTACTTC.

The genes are TRBV5-6 and TRBJ2-5; D unclear. V was pared by 1 base and J by 1 base, with 5 bases between. Germline lookup yields CDR1 SGHDT and CDR2 YYEEEE. This CDR3 comprises 13 residues. CDR3 nucleotide sequence: TGTGCCAGCAGCTTGTTGGGCCAAGAGACCCAGTACTTC. This sequence encodes CASSLLGQETQYF. Variable domain in full (rest from reference TRBV5-6 and TRBJ2-5): DAGVTQSPTHLIKTRGQQVTLRCSPKSGHDTVSWYQQALGQGPQFIFQYYEEEERQRGNFPDRFSGHQFPNYSSELNVNALLLGDSALYLCASSLLGQETQYFGPGTRLLVL.

The chain has TRBV7-2 and TRBJ2-7; D gene ambiguous. Looked up from germline, CDR1 is SGHTA and CDR2 is FQGNSA. The CDR3 sequence is 15 residues long. Trimming removed 5 bases from V and 0 bases from J, with 14 bases in between. The CDR3 DNA follows: TGTGCCAGCAGCCGCAGCCGCTCCCTCTCCTACGAGCAGTACTTC. Its translation is CASSRSRSLSYEQYF.

DNA for the CDR3: TGTGCCAGTAGTATAATTCTAGGGCAGGCGACCGCAGATACGCAGTATTTT. This sequence encodes CASSIILGQATADTQYF. The chain uses TRBV19 and TRBJ2-3, with D unresolved. Trimming shortened V by 2 bases and J by 4 bases, and 19 bases separated the two germline ends. The CDR3 covers 17 residues. Germline-derived CDR1 and CDR2 are LNHDA and SQIVND (reference sequence).

The V call is TRBV6-1, the J call TRBJ1-6; D call uncertain. Trimming took off 0 bases at V and 7 bases at J, with 7 bases between the two ends. The CDR3 has 14 residues. Germline values: CDR1 MNHNS, CDR2 SASEGT. CDR3 region: CASSEALRNSPLHF. The CDR3 DNA follows: TGTGCCAGCAGTGAAGCGCTCAGAAATTCACCCCTCCACTTT.